The present T cell receptor beta chain was sequenced within a study of glioma-infiltrating T cells. V shed 7 bases and J shed 2 bases, with 8 bases lying between them. The CDR3 covers 11 residues. CDR1 SQVTM and CDR2 ANQGSEA come from the germline V gene. Ten or more counts support this clonotype. Its antigen is not known. Findings and caveats of the study: CDR3 overlap between tissue and blood was very small.

Amplification of TCR alpha and beta CDR3 regions from RNA used iRepertoire nested multiplex PCR. Input was roughly 85-450 ng of tissue mRNA or PBMC total RNA. TCRdb reanalysed the multiplex PCR reads using MiXCR and keeps one entry per CDR3 protein. There are under 200,000 distinct CDR3 sequences in the sample; more than 35% occur only once, and 4% to 6.5% lies in the top ten. Sequencing was performed on glioma tissue, nonneoplastic brain tissue, or PBMCs (not recorded which). The clonotype originates from a human donor with low-grade glioma or glioblastoma, undergoing nonglioma brain surgery, or in good health (not recorded which). The chain has TRBV29-1 and TRBJ2-5, with D maybe TRBD1 (5 bases). The CDR3 sequence is CSATDQETQYF. The CDR3 DNA sequence: TGCAGCGCGACAGATCAAGAGACCCAGTACTTC.